This entry concerns a single T cell receptor beta chain. This clonotype is considered large (0.1 to 1%). There is no known antigen for this receptor. The sample holds no much larger clone one base away, and base qualities are not on file. This sample is part of a study (dated by TCRdb to 2016 to 2017). For context, the study as a whole: Human CD8+ TCR repertoires recognizing immunodominant viral antigens were characterized by means of sequence and structural analyses.

For sequencing, an Illumina HiSeq 2500 was employed. TCRdb reprocessing: public reads trimmed at Q25 with fastp, clones called with MiXCR, in-frame beta chains kept. One record per CDR3 amino acid sequence lists the most common genes and DNA. In all, the sample holds more than 1,200 distinct CDR3 sequences, and approximately 20% of those were seen once. Of the sample, about 17% is held by the ten largest clones. Study-wide findings and limitations: CD8+ TCR repertoires specific to different immunodominant viral antigens were reported to be distinct from each other and highly diverse.

The clonotype comes from a female donor. Sequenced material: CD8+ T cells (not recorded whether cultured).

The bases read TGTGCCACCAGCAGAGATATCGAATTCAGCCTCTATGGCTACACCTTC. Its protein reads: CATSRDIEFSLYGYTF. The rearrangement joined TRBV15 to TRBJ1-2; there is no confident call for the D gene. Between the V and J ends, shortened by 0 bases and 4 bases respectively, the junction contains 15 bases. From its cysteine to its phenylalanine, the CDR3 spans 16 amino acids. The DNA shown is the 48-base CDR3, in frame from base 1. CDR1 LNHNV and CDR2 YYDKDF are derived from the germline V gene (reference sequence). Where the CDR3 stops, the reference TRBV15 and TRBJ1-2 genes take over; the full variable domain is DAMVIQNPRYQVTQFGKPVTLSCSQTLNHNVMYWYQQKSSQAPKLLFHYYDKDFNNEADTPDNFQSRRPNTSFCFLDIRSPGLGDTAMYLCATSRDIEFSLYGYTFGSGTRLTVV.